These 10 T cell receptor beta chains share one sample of origin, sequenced in a study of Graves' ophthalmopathy and Graves' hyperthyroidism listed by TCRdb under 2018. Sequencing used an Illumina HiSeq 2000. TCR beta CDR3 regions were amplified from RNA transcripts for repertoire sequencing. A first-round RT-PCR used HTBI primers with the Qiagen OneStep RT-PCR kit, followed by a second-round multiplex PCR, size selection and purification. TCRdb took the public reads, trimmed them with fastp at Q25, ran MiXCR for clone calling and kept in-frame beta chains. Entries are consolidated by CDR3 protein sequence, retaining the most common genes and DNA. This sample is represented by about 600,000 distinct CDR3 sequences; about two fifths of them were singletons. The ten largest clones take up over 3.5% of the sample. The sequencing input was peripheral blood or thyroid tissue (not recorded which). Source of these receptors: an adult man with Graves' hyperthyroidism.

This clonotype has a handful of counts. This chain joins TRBV19 and TRBJ2-3; maybe TRBD2 (5 bases). Germline V gene lookup returns CDR1 LNHDA and CDR2 SQIVND (reference sequence). The V end lost 4 bases, the J end lost 5 bases, and 10 bases lay between the germline ends. The CDR3 is 13 residues long. The CDR3: CASSNGERDTQYF. In nucleotides, the CDR3 is TGTGCCAGTAGTAATGGGGAGAGAGATACGCAGTATTTT.

Ten or more counts support this clonotype. It is unclear where the CDR3 begins or ends on the DNA, so no DNA is shown, and the CDR3 is as TCRdb lists it. The V and J genes are TRBV5-8 and TRBJ2-7; TRBD1 is the table's D call and was not checked against the DNA. Per germline, CDR1 SGHTS and CDR2 YDEGEE. The CDR3 is 15 amino acids long, termini counted. This CDR3 is CASSFSGQGVYEQYF.

The rearrangement joins TRBV5-1 to TRBJ2-3, with 7 bases lining up with TRBD2. Unmatched junction bases numbered 4, after V lost 4 bases and J lost 2 bases. The germline gives CDR1 SGHRS, CDR2 YFSETQ. The CDR3 runs 14 residues. Here the CDR3 reads CASSPLAATDTQYF. The CDR3 DNA reads as TGCGCCAGCAGCCCGCTAGCGGCCACAGATACGCAGTATTTT.

This chain links TRBV29-1 with TRBJ2-1; D is unclear. Looked up from germline, CDR1 is SQVTM and CDR2 is ANQGSEA. V was pared by 6 bases and J by 0 bases, with 3 bases between. CDR3 length: 11 amino acids. DNA of the CDR3: TGCAGCGTCAGCTCCTACAATGAGCAGTTCTTC. Its translation: CSVSSYNEQFF.

This clonotype has ten or more counts. This chain links TRBV29-1 with TRBJ2-5, with 10 bases identical to TRBD1. Germline CDR1 SQVTM, CDR2 ANQGSEA. With V trimmed by 8 bases and J by 5 bases, 14 bases remained unmatched. CDR3 length: 15 amino acids. DNA of the CDR3: TGCAGCACTGTAGGGCCGGGACAGGGGTCCGAGACCCAGTACTTC. Translated, it gives CSTVGPGQGSETQYF.

This clonotype was found a few times. The chain has TRBV28 and TRBJ1-2; possible D gene TRBD1, 6 bases. The germline V gene encodes CDR1 MDHEN and CDR2 SYDVKM. The CDR3 loop spans 13 amino acids. Trimming removed 10 bases at V and 0 bases at J, with 12 bases between. The CDR3 region has the DNA TGTGCCACCTCAGGGGAGGCTAACTATGGCTACACCTTC. It translates to CATSGEANYGYTF.

This clonotype was counted at least ten times. The chain recombines TRBV5-1 with TRBJ1-1; possible D gene TRBD1, 6 bases. Trimming removed 7 bases from V and 3 bases from J, with 16 bases in between. The CDR3 loop spans 14 amino acids. Germline V gene lookup returns CDR1 SGHRS and CDR2 YFSETQ. The CDR3 DNA is TGCGCCAGCCGGGCCCAGGGGTTTCACACTGAAGCTTTCTTT. This codes for CASRAQGFHTEAFF. The variable domain in full, with the rest retrieved from reference TRBV5-1 and TRBJ1-1, is KAGVTQTPRYLIKTRGQQVTLSCSPISGHRSVSWYQQTPGQGLQFLFEYFSETQRNKGNFPGRFSGRQFSNSRSEMNVSTLELGDSALYLCASRAQGFHTEAFFGQGTRLTVV.

This clonotype was found many times. The V gene is TRBV10-3, the J gene TRBJ1-2; 7 bases line up with TRBD1. The trim removed 11 bases at V and 4 bases at J, leaving 10 bases unmatched. The V gene's germline CDR1 is ENHRY and CDR2 SYGVKD. There are 13 residues in the CDR3. The CDR3 DNA is TGTGCCGTACAGGGGACCCGCTTCTATGGCTACACCTTC. It encodes CAVQGTRFYGYTF.

The chain is built from TRBV9 and TRBJ1-6, with a weak D call TRBD1 (6 bases). Germline assignment: CDR1 SGDLS and CDR2 YYNGEE. Trimming shortened V by 4 bases and J by 9 bases, and 20 bases separated the two germline ends. This CDR3 spans 16 amino acids. In nucleotides, the CDR3 is TGTGCCAGCAGCCCAGGGGCAGGCGGGGGAAGTTCACCCCTCCACTTT. This translates into CASSPGAGGGSSPLHF.

This clonotype has just a few counts. The chain uses TRBV24-1 and TRBJ2-2; 8 nucleotides line up with TRBD1. Germline-derived CDR1 and CDR2 are KGHDR and SFDVKD. This CDR3 spans 22 amino acids. Trimming at V came to 5 bases and at J to 3 bases, leaving 25 bases not matched to a gene. The CDR3 sequence: CATSGQTDRVPFRPTYTGELFF. The DNA of the CDR3 is TGTGCCACCAGTGGCCAAACGGACAGGGTACCTTTTCGTCCGACATACACCGGGGAGCTGTTTTTT.